This T cell receptor beta chain derives from a study of tumor-infiltrating lymphocytes in primary liver carcinoma (dated by TCRdb to 2016 to 2017). About the investigation overall: The five patients, three men and two women aged 30 to 69 years, had hepatocellular carcinoma (four) or combined HCC and intrahepatic cholangiocarcinoma (one). Tumors of the five patients were stage T1-T3 N0M0 with maximum diameters of about 4.2 to 11 cm. Roughly 3.5 to 7.13 million productive TCRbeta reads were obtained per sample, and no significant difference in read depth was found between tissue types. For each liver tumor, the study sampled five regions along with adjacent normal tissue and blood, and applied TCRbeta repertoire sequencing, expression microarrays and whole-exome sequencing. A total of about 35 specimens from 5 patients, comprising around 25 tumor regions, 5 adjacent noncancerous liver tissues and 5 peripheral blood samples, were covered by TCRbeta repertoire sequencing. To link TCRbeta repertoire diversity with the local molecular phenotype, the roughly 23 tumor region samples were profiled using Agilent mRNA microarrays. Repertoires from technical replicates were highly reproducible, with mean shared-clone rates approximately 0.88 and correlation coefficients above 0.95.

Total RNA and DNA were co-extracted without cell sorting from approximately 20-30 mg of bulk tissue using the AllPrep DNA/RNA mini kit. Between late 2015 and early 2016, several patients in China with histopathologically diagnosed primary liver carcinoma had surgical resection. At the time of sampling, the patients were treatment-naive and had chronic HBV infection. Each tumor was sampled at five spatially separated regions: the superior, inferior, left-lateral and right-lateral poles and the tumor centre. Histological examination found more than 75% viable tumor cells in every tumor sample. Each fresh piece of tumor and adjacent tissue was cut in two, with one half stored in RNAlater at -80 degrees C and the other half sent for histology. On this clonotype itself: This receptor's antigen is unknown. One junction end disagrees with the germline gene, perhaps due to a read error.

From the cysteine up to the phenylalanine, the CDR3 has a length of 15 residues. Of the read, only the CDR3 DNA is kept; its 45 bases are in frame from base 1. The germline V gene specifies SQVTM as CDR1 and ANQGSEA as CDR2. Overall results and qualifications from the work: Only the TCR beta chain was sequenced, so true repertoire diversity is likely underestimated because unpaired alpha chains were not captured. The top 250 clones made up a significantly larger repertoire fraction in tumors than in blood (p = 0.039). Only roughly 8-25% of top clones appeared in all five regions of a tumor, which suggests that tumor-infiltrating T cells are spatially heterogeneous. Repertoire overlap was higher between tumor regions (mean roughly 35%) than tumor-adjacent (17%) or tumor-blood (approximately 14%) pairs, consistent with antigen-driven expansion. Comparison of CD4+ and CD8+ T cell repertoires was precluded by the use of bulk unsorted samples. With just a handful of patients in the study, the authors point out that the findings should be validated in a larger study.

Using a constant-region primer and ProtoScript II reverse transcriptase, TCRbeta-specific cDNA was reverse-transcribed from 450 to 650 ng total RNA. Construction of the TCRbeta libraries relied on three nested rounds of multiplex PCR, following a slightly modified ARM-PCR procedure. The first two PCR rounds used multiplex TRBV1-TRBV30 forward primers with a Cbeta reverse primer, each for approximately 10 cycles. A final 25-cycle PCR with Deep VentR polymerase added sample barcodes and Illumina adapters. Before sequencing, amplicons of 200-500 bp were gel-purified using a QIAquick gel extraction kit. TCRbeta amplicons were sequenced on an Illumina HiSeq 2500 with 250-bp paired-end reads. As for how the authors treated the data: To recover full CDR3 sequences, reads were quality-trimmed using Trimmomatic v0.33 and paired reads were then merged using FLASH v1.2.11. MiGEC v1.2.1b assigned V, D and J germline segments to the rearranged TCRbeta sequences. Clonotype statistics and Shannon-Wiener diversity indices were calculated with VDJtools v1.0.0. To cut down on sampling bias, every analysis after diversity analysis relied on just the 250 most abundant clonotypes from each sample. TCRdb reworked the public reads: Q25 trimming with fastp, MiXCR clone assembly, productive beta chains retained. Each record represents a unique CDR3 protein, reported with the most common genes and DNA among its rows. The V and J calls come from TCRdb's annotation, not from the publication. The sample table records approximately 73,000 distinct CDR3 sequences; roughly three quarters of these occur just once. The ten largest clones add up to about 27% of the sample.

Sequencing was carried out using liver tumor tissue from sampling region 4. Interpreted using the paper, the cell subset or site label stands for: tumor region T4, right-lateral pole. The receptor chain draws on TRBV29-1 and TRBJ2-3; TRBD1 might be the D gene, on 5 matching bases. The TCR sequence derives from a middle-aged man with primary liver carcinoma and hepatitis B virus infection. The DNA is TGCGGCGTGGATTATAAGGGGTCTGGCGCAGATACGCAGTATTTT. This gives the protein CGVDYKGSGADTQYF.